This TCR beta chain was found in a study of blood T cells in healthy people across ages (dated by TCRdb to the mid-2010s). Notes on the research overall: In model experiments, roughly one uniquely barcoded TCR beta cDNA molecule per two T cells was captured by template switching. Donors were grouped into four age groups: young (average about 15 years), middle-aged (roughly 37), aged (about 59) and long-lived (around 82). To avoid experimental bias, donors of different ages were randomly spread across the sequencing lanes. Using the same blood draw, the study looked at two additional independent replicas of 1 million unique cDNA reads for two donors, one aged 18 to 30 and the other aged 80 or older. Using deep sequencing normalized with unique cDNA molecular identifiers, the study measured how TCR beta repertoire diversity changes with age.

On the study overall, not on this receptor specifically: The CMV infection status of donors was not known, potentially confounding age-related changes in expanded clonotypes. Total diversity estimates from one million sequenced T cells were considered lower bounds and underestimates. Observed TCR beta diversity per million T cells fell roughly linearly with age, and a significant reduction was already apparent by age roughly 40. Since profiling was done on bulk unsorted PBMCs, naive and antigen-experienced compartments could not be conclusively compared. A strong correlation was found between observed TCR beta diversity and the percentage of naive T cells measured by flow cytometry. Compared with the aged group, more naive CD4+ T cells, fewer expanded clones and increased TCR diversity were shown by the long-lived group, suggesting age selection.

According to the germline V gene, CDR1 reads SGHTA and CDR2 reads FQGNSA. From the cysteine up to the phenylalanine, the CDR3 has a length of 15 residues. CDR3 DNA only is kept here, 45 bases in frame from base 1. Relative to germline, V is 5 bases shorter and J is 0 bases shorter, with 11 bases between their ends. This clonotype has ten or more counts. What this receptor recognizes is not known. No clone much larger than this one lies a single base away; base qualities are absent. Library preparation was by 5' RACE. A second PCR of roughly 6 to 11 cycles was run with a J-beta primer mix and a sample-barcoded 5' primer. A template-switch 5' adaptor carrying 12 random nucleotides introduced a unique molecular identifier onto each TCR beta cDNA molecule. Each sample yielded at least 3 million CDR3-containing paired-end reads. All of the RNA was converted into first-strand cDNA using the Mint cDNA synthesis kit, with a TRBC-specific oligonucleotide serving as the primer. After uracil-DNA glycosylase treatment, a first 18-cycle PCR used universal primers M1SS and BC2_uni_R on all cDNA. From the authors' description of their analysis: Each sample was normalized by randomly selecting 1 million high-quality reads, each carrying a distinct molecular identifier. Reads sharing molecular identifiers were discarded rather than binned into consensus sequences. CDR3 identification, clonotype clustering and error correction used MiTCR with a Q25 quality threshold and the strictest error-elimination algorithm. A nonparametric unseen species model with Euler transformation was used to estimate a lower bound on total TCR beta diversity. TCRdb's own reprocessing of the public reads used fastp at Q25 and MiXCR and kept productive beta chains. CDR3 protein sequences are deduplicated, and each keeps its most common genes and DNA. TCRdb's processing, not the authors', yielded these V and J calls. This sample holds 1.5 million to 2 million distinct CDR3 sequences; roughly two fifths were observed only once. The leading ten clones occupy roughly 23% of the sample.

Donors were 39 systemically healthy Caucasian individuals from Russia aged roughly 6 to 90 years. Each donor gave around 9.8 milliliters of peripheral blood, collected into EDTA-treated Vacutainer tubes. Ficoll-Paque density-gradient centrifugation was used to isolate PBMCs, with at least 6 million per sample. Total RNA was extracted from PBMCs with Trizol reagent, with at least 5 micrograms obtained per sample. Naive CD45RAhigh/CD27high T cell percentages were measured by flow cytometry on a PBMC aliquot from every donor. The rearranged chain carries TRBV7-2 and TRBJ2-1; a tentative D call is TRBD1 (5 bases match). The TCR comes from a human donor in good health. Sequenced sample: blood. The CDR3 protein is CASSPDRASYNEQFF. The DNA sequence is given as TGTGCCAGCAGCCCCGACAGAGCCTCCTACAATGAGCAGTTCTTC. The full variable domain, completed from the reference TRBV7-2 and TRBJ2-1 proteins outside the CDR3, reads GAGVSQSPSNKVTEKGKDVELRCDPISGHTALYWYRQSLGQGLEFLIYFQGNSAPDKSGLPSDRFSAERTGGSVSTLTIQRTQQEDSAVYLCASSPDRASYNEQFFGPGTRLTVL.